Described below is a single T cell receptor beta chain sequence and its context. The sample is drawn from a study of liver allograft versus peripheral blood T cells. About the study: A comparison was made between T cell receptor repertoires in transplanted livers and those in recipients' peripheral blood.

TCRdb re-derived calls from the reads in MiXCR, one entry per CDR3 protein. The table records about 120 distinct CDR3 sequences, under 25% of them present only once. CDR3 length: 12 amino acids. Trimming removed 3 bases at V and 4 bases at J, with 9 bases between. CDR1 and CDR2 from the germline V gene are SQVTM and ANQGSEA. This TCR was sampled from a human patient who had a liver transplant. The T cells may come from the graft donor. The V gene is TRBV29-1, the J gene TRBJ1-1, with D perhaps TRBD1 (5 bases). The chain's CDR3 is CSVEGQATEAFF. CDR3 DNA: TGCAGCGTTGAGGGGCAGGCCACTGAAGCTTTCTTT.